This TCR beta chain was documented in a study of vaccination effects on CD4 cells after COVID-19. Looking at the study overall: A few million PBMC per well were cultured with approximately 10 IU/ml IL-2 and 7.5 to 10 ug/ml peptides.

TCRdb's table, derived via immunoSEQ multiplex PCR, lists solely in-frame clones and lacks some. The sample lists 45,000 to 60,000 clones, roughly three quarters occurring once. Cells that had been cultured for less than 13 days were the source of isolated CD4+ T cells. PCR confirmed that the person was infected with SARS-CoV-2 between March and December 2020. Of note for this clone: The antigen remains undetermined.

Per the germline V gene, CDR1 is KGHSH and CDR2 is LQKENI. V shed 2 bases and J shed 4 bases, with 21 bases lying between them. The CDR3 extends over 18 amino acids. The chain combines TRBV18 with TRBJ2-1, with D possibly TRBD2 on 5 matching bases. The sequences come from CD4+ T cells from PBMCs cultured without peptide, collected before COVID-19 vaccination. This sequence originates from a human donor who had a prior SARS-CoV-2 infection. This CDR3 reads CASSPESRGSGGYNEQFF. The DNA of the CDR3 is TGTGCCAGCTCACCAGAGTCACGCGGGTCCGGAGGATACAATGAGCAGTTCTTC.